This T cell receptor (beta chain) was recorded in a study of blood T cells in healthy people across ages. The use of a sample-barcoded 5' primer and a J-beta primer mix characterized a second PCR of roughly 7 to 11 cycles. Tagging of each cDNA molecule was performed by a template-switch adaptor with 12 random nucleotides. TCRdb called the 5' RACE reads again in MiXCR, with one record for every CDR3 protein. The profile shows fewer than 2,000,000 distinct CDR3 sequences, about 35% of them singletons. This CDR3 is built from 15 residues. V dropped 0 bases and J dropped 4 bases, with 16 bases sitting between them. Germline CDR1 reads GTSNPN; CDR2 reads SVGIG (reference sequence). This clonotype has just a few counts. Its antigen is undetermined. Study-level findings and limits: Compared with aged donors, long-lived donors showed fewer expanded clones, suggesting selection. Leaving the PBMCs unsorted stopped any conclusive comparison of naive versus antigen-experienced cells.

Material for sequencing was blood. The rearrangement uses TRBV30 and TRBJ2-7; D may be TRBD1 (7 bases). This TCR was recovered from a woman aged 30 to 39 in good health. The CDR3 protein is CAWSVGPGGQYEQYF. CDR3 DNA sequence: TGTGCCTGGAGTGTAGGCCCAGGGGGGCAGTACGAGCAGTACTTC. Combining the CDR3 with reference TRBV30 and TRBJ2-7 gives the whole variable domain SQTIHQWPATLVQPVGSPLSLECTVEGTSNPNLYWYRQAAGRGLQLLFYSVGIGQISSEVPQNLSASRPQDRQFILSSKKLLLSDSGFYLCAWSVGPGGQYEQYFGPGTRLTVT.